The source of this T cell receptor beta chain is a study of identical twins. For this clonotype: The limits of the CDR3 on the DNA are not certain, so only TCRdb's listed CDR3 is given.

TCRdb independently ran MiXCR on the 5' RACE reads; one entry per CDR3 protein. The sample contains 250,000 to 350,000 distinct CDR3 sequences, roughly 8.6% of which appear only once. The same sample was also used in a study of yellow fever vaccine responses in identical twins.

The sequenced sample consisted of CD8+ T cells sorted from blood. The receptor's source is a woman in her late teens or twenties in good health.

CDR3 residues: CATGGTGESGELFFF. The chain recombines TRBV24-1 with TRBJ2-2; the tabulated D call, TRBD1, remains unverified against the DNA. From germline, CDR1 is KGHDR and CDR2 SFDVKD. Both ends counted, the CDR3 spans 15 residues.